This T cell receptor beta chain was sequenced for a study of tumor-infiltrating lymphocytes in primary liver carcinoma. Whole-study context: Lesions, classed as T1-T3 N0M0, spanned about 4 to 10 cm across.

This CDR3 contains 14 residues. Looked up from germline, CDR1 is SGHAT and CDR2 is FQNNGV. As for this clonotype: Its antigen is unidentified. Since no conserved phenylalanine or tryptophan closes the CDR3, a read error is the likely cause.

Study-level findings and limits: Tumors carried a top-250-clone fraction significantly exceeding that of blood (p = 0.039). A small share of top clones, only about 8-25%, was found in all five tumor regions.

From approximately 0.5 ug of total RNA, TCR beta-specific cDNA was reverse-transcribed using a constant-region primer. Researchers made the TCR beta libraries by running three nested multiplex PCR rounds with slightly modified ARM-PCR. Amplification in the first two PCR rounds was performed using TRBV1-TRBV30 forward primers and a C-beta reverse primer for 10 cycles each. From the multiplex PCR reads, TCRdb called clonotypes with MiXCR, one entry per CDR3 protein. The repertoire consists of 100,000 to 150,000 distinct CDR3 sequences, with 60% to 75% occurring once and the leading ten covering around 8.2%. Extraction of RNA together with DNA used 20-30 mg of unsorted bulk tissue.

The sequenced material came from liver tumor tissue from sampling region 3. As for subset: tumor region T3, left-lateral pole. The TCR sequence derives from a woman in her sixties or seventies with primary liver carcinoma and hepatitis B virus infection. The genes are TRBV11-2 and TRBJ2-7; 9 bases line up with TRBD1. The chain's CDR3 is CASNLVGTGIEQYL. For the CDR3, the DNA is TGTGCCAGCAACTTAGTTGGGACAGGGATCGAGCAGTACCTC.